This TCR beta chain was sequenced during a study of blood T cells in healthy people across ages. Study overall: Using template switching, researchers captured about one barcoded beta molecule for each two T cells. Overall study findings and caveats: Naive and antigen-experienced cells were not separated, limiting conclusive comparison.

A second 7 to 11 cycle PCR used barcoded and J-beta primers. Template switching added a 12-random-nucleotide identifier to every cDNA molecule. MiXCR, applied by TCRdb to the 5' RACE reads, yields one record per CDR3 protein. The data show about 800,000 distinct CDR3 sequences, about 47% seen once. The draw of peripheral blood yielded about 9.4 milliliters from each donor. This clonotype was seen many times. Its antigen is not known. The origin of this receptor is a man older than 75 in good health. What was sequenced was blood.

The DNA for the CDR3 is TGCAGTGCTTTCCACCTTAGAATTGGCCGAGAGACCCAGTACTTC. The encoded protein is CSAFHLRIGRETQYF. The chain has TRBV20-1 and TRBJ2-5; no definite D call. Germline loops: CDR1 DFQATT, CDR2 SNEGSKA (reference sequence). Deletions cut 5 bases from V and 4 bases from J, with 20 bases between. The CDR3 spans 15 residues.